This passage covers 21 T cell receptor beta chains from one sample sequenced in a study of control samples from healthy donors and cancer patients. The assay was immunoSEQ multiplex PCR, and TCRdb's table has in-frame clones only and misses some. The data hold more than 85,000 clones, with approximately 90% observed a single time. Sequenced material: blood. These receptor sequences come from a human donor in good health. The donor label of this sample is uncertain.

The chain couples TRBV7-2 to TRBJ2-5, with D possibly matching TRBD1 (6 bases). The germline V and J ends were trimmed by 2 bases and 3 bases, with 7 bases remaining between them. Germline CDR1 SGHTA, CDR2 FQGNSA. This CDR3 is built from 13 residues. CDR3 bases: TGTGCCAGCAGCTTACACAGGGAAGAGACCCAGTACTTC. This encodes CASSLHREETQYF. The entire variable domain, with the rest obtained from reference TRBV7-2 and TRBJ2-5, is as follows: GAGVSQSPSNKVTEKGKDVELRCDPISGHTALYWYRQSLGQGLEFLIYFQGNSAPDKSGLPSDRFSAERTGGSVSTLTIQRTQQEDSAVYLCASSLHREETQYFGPGTRLLVL.

This chain uses TRBV11-2 with TRBJ1-1; D remains unclear. Germline CDR1 and CDR2: SGHAT and FQNNGV. Trimming pared 4 bases from V and 5 bases from J, leaving 11 bases between. This CDR3 region has 13 residues. Here the CDR3 reads CASSWERGTEAFF. For the CDR3, the DNA is TGTGCCAGCAGCTGGGAACGAGGGACTGAAGCTTTCTTT.

In DNA form, the CDR3 reads TGTGCCATCAGTGTGGTGGGTATGGGGACTTATACGCAGTATTTT. This translates into CAISVVGMGTYTQYF. J is TRBJ2-3 and V is TRBV10-3; TRBD2 is a possible D gene (6 bases). Trimming left V 4 bases short and J 7 bases short, with 18 bases between. This CDR3 is 15 amino acids long. Germline CDR1 and CDR2: ENHRY and SYGVKD.

The count of this clone is one. CDR3 sequence (DNA): TGTGCCAGCAGCCAACCTAGCGGGGGGTACACAGATACGCAGTATTTT. Amino acid sequence: CASSQPSGGYTDTQYF. V and J are TRBV4-2 and TRBJ2-3; 11 bases line up with TRBD2. V lost 2 bases and J lost 2; bases outside the gene matches: 3. The CDR3 has 16 amino acids. The germline gives CDR1 LGHNA, CDR2 YNFKEQ.

CDR3 amino acids: CASSWGGEQFF. The CDR3 nucleotides are TGTGCCAGCAGTTGGGGTGGTGAGCAGTTCTTC. V is TRBV12-3 or TRBV12-4 and J is TRBJ2-1; the D is unclear. CDR3 length equals 11 residues. The V end was cut by 4 bases, the J end by 9 bases, with 7 bases between.

This chain links TRBV12-3 or TRBV12-4 with TRBJ1-1; D might be TRBD1 (6 bases). The length of the CDR3 is 12 residues. V lost 6 bases to trimming and J lost 7 bases, with 12 bases between them. The CDR3 protein is CASRQGFGEAFF. The CDR3 coding sequence is TGTGCCAGCAGGCAGGGGTTTGGTGAAGCTTTCTTT.

In its sample, this clone was seen once. The chain couples TRBV18 to TRBJ2-7; D gene ambiguous. The germline V and J ends were trimmed by 3 bases and 0 bases, with 18 bases remaining between them. The CDR3 consists of 17 residues. Germline V CDR1 and CDR2: KGHSH, LQKENI. This chain's CDR3 is CASSPRPARSFSYEQYV. The CDR3 DNA follows: TGTGCCAGCTCACCCAGGCCGGCCCGATCCTTCTCCTACGAGCAGTACGTC.

The chain recombines TRBV24-1 with TRBJ2-3, with D possibly matching TRBD1 (6 bases). This CDR3 is built from 15 residues. Between the trimmed V and J ends, which lost 2 bases and 0 bases, there was a span of 8 bases. Per the germline V gene, CDR1 is KGHDR and CDR2 is SFDVKD. CDR3: CATSDYRVSTDTQYF. CDR3 in DNA: TGTGCCACCAGTGATTACAGGGTTAGCACAGATACGCAGTATTTT.

The chain carries TRBV3-1 (or the pseudogene TRBV3-2) and TRBJ2-1, with D possibly being TRBD1 or TRBD2 (5 bases each). Germline V CDR1 and CDR2: LGHDT, YNNKEL (reference sequence). V gave up 3 bases and J gave up 0 bases, with 9 bases separating them. The CDR3 consists of 15 residues. The CDR3 is CASSQGESSYNEQFF. In nucleotides, the CDR3 is TGTGCCAGCAGCCAGGGGGAGAGCTCCTACAATGAGCAGTTCTTC.

There are a few counts of this clone. The V and J genes are TRBV5-4 and TRBJ1-1; 11 positions agree with TRBD1. Per germline, CDR1 SGHNT and CDR2 YYREEE (reference sequence). This CDR3 comprises 16 residues. Trimming at V came to 3 bases and at J to 6 bases, leaving 10 bases not matched to a gene. The DNA of the CDR3 is TGTGCCAGCAGCTCTATTCGGGACAGGGGGATCCCTGAAGCTTTCTTT. Encoded protein: CASSSIRDRGIPEAFF. The variable domain in full, with the rest retrieved from reference TRBV5-4 and TRBJ1-1, is ETGVTQSPTHLIKTRGQQVTLRCSSQSGHNTVSWYQQALGQGPQFIFQYYREEENGRGNFPPRFSGLQFPNYSSELNVNALELDDSALYLCASSSIRDRGIPEAFFGQGTRLTVV.

The chain has TRBV11-2 and TRBJ1-2; a weak D match, TRBD1 (5 bases). Germline-derived CDR1 and CDR2 are SGHAT and FQNNGV. Between the trimmed V and J ends, which lost 5 bases and 4 bases, there was a span of 17 bases. The CDR3 spans 15 residues. The CDR3 DNA is TGTGCCAGCAGCCAAGGATCCGGGGGATCCTATGGCTACACCTTC. Protein: CASSQGSGGSYGYTF.

This clone is a singleton in its sample. The rearrangement uses TRBV6-2 or TRBV6-3 and TRBJ2-7; D perhaps matches TRBD1 (7 bases). The CDR3 extends over 16 amino acids. Trimming stripped 0 bases from V and 6 bases from J, with 18 bases between. Germline V gene data show CDR1 as MNHEY and CDR2 as SVGEGT. The CDR3 protein is CASSYSMEGQTGEQYV. CDR3 coding DNA: TGTGCCAGCAGTTACTCGATGGAGGGACAGACGGGCGAGCAGTACGTC.

The chain uses TRBV5-8 and TRBJ1-5, with D unclear. The CDR3 contains 15 residues. Trimming removed 0 bases from V and 0 bases from J, with 7 bases in between. Looked up from germline, CDR1 is SGHTS and CDR2 is YDEGEE. Here the CDR3 DNA reads TGTGCCAGCAGCTTGGGGACGGGTAGCAATCAGCCCCAGCATTTT. Its translation: CASSLGTGSNQPQHF.

The J gene is TRBJ1-3, the V gene TRBV2; D unresolved. Germline loops: CDR1 SNHLY, CDR2 FYNNEI. This CDR3 region has 15 residues. V was shortened by 4 bases and J by 0 bases, with 10 bases between the two germline ends. The CDR3 sequence: CASSARESSGNTIYF. The CDR3 DNA reads TGTGCCAGCAGTGCCCGGGAGAGCTCTGGAAACACCATATATTTT.

The chain is built from TRBV4-1 and TRBJ1-6; D not resolved. Germline V gene sequence: CDR1 MGHRA, CDR2 YSYEKL. Trimming took 1 base from V and 15 from J, leaving 13 bases between them. The CDR3 sequence is 13 residues long. The CDR3 DNA reads TGCGCCAGCAGCCAAGTCCCCGGTATTCTCCTCCACTTT. Encoded protein: CASSQVPGILLHF.

The genes are TRBV10-3 and TRBJ1-1; 8 nucleotides match TRBD1. Germline lookup yields CDR1 ENHRY and CDR2 SYGVKD. The CDR3 is 14 residues long. The V and J ends lost 6 bases and 5 bases, in that order; junction bases with no gene match: 8. The CDR3 protein is CAIRPSTGATEAFF. CDR3 bases: TGTGCCATCAGACCATCGACAGGGGCAACTGAAGCTTTCTTT.

The chain is built from TRBV12-5 and TRBJ1-5; tentative D call: TRBD1 (6 bases). The ends were cut back, 0 bases at V and 0 bases at J, with 21 bases in the middle. The CDR3 has 20 residues. The germline V gene has CDR1 LGHNT and CDR2 FRNRAP. DNA for the CDR3: TGTGCTAGTGGTTTGGTAAGGATTTGGCAGGGGTTCGATAGCAATCAGCCCCAGCATTTT. Encoded protein: CASGLVRIWQGFDSNQPQHF.

In its sample, this clone was seen a few times. The V and J genes are TRBV5-1 and TRBJ2-7; 7 positions match TRBD1. Trimming removed 4 bases from V and 2 bases from J; junction bases left unmatched: 3. The CDR3 length is 13 residues. The germline gives CDR1 SGHRS, CDR2 YFSETQ. The CDR3 protein is CASSLDRAYEQYF. CDR3 sequence (DNA): TGCGCCAGCAGCCTCGACAGGGCCTACGAGCAGTACTTC. The variable domain in full, completed from reference TRBV5-1 and TRBJ2-7, reads KAGVTQTPRYLIKTRGQQVTLSCSPISGHRSVSWYQQTPGQGLQFLFEYFSETQRNKGNFPGRFSGRQFSNSRSEMNVSTLELGDSALYLCASSLDRAYEQYFGPGTRLTVT.

The chain couples TRBV5-5 to TRBJ2-5, with 7 bases fitting TRBD1. Trimming took 2 bases from V and 0 from J; bases not matched to a gene: 13. Per germline, CDR1 SGHKS and CDR2 YYEKEE (reference sequence). The CDR3 spans 18 residues. CDR3 nucleotide sequence: TGTGCCAGCAGCTTTGACAACGTGACAGGGAGCTACCAAGAGACCCAGTACTTC. Residues: CASSFDNVTGSYQETQYF.

V is TRBV25-1 and J is TRBJ2-5, with 10 positions matching TRBD1. J gave up 5 bases and V 5 bases, and 8 bases lay outside the gene matches. This CDR3 spans 15 amino acids. Germline loops: CDR1 MGHDK, CDR2 SYGVNS. The CDR3 region has the DNA TGTGCCAGCAGTCGACGGACAGGGGGAGAGGAGACCCAGTACTTC. Translated, it gives CASSRRTGGEETQYF.

This clone was counted once. The chain uses TRBV27 and TRBJ2-1, with a weak D call TRBD2 (6 bases). Germline V lookup: CDR1 MNHEY, CDR2 SMNVEV (reference sequence). Trimming pared 2 bases from V and 5 bases from J, leaving 13 bases between. This CDR3 is built from 15 residues. CDR3 residues: CASSLRASGDNEQFF. In nucleotides, the CDR3 is TGTGCCAGCAGTTTAAGGGCGTCGGGGGACAATGAGCAGTTCTTC.